These 8 T cell receptor beta chains were sequenced from one sample in a study of T-cell memory formation after mild COVID-19. TCRdb itself ran the 5' RACE reads through MiXCR, one entry per CDR3 protein. The sample lists just under 150,000 distinct CDR3 sequences, about a fifth occurring once. Sequencing was done on a sample of PBMCs or a T cell subset sorted from them (not recorded which). The receptor set was obtained from an adult woman who had mild COVID-19 (a few samples of this study predate the infection). Cell type and time point are not known.

This clonotype was seen only a few times. The V and J genes are TRBV5-1 and TRBJ2-1; D is unclear. The germline V gene encodes CDR1 SGHRS and CDR2 YFSETQ. This CDR3 region has 14 residues. Trimming removed 5 bases from V and 4 bases from J, with 13 bases in between. As DNA, the CDR3 is TGCGCCAGCAGAATGGCTGAAACATACAATGAGCAGTTCTTC. Its protein product is CASRMAETYNEQFF.

This clonotype was seen only a few times. The chain joins TRBV20-1 to TRBJ2-3; 7 nucleotides align to TRBD2. Per germline, CDR1 DFQATT and CDR2 SNEGSKA (reference sequence). V lost 7 bases and J lost 0; bases outside the gene matches: 7. The CDR3 length is 14 residues. DNA for the CDR3: TGCAGTGTCCCGACTAGCAGGAGCACAGATACGCAGTATTTT. It yields the protein CSVPTSRSTDTQYF.

This clonotype was recorded once. This chain connects TRBV5-1 to TRBJ2-1, with 9 bases identical to TRBD2. Germline V CDR1 and CDR2: SGHRS, YFSETQ. V dropped 0 bases and J dropped 3; count of bases not matched to a gene: 4. This CDR3 region has 16 residues. CDR3: CASSLVSSGNYNEQFF. The DNA for the CDR3 is TGCGCCAGCAGCTTGGTATCTAGCGGGAACTACAATGAGCAGTTCTTC.

This clonotype was counted between two and nine times. The DNA is left out, because the CDR3 cannot be placed on it with certainty; the CDR3 is given as TCRdb lists it. The rearrangement links TRBV12-3 or TRBV12-4 to TRBJ2-2. Both ends counted, the CDR3 spans 13 residues. CDR3 protein: CASSFLETGELFF.

This clonotype has a handful of counts. The chain has TRBV6-2 or TRBV6-3 and TRBJ1-1; 9 bases are shared with TRBD1. Germline CDR1 is MNHEY and CDR2 is SVGEGT. Germline trimming cut 10 bases from V and 3 bases from J; bases unmatched to any gene: 6. The CDR3 spans 13 residues. The DNA of the CDR3 is TGTGCCACCCAGGACAGGGGATACACTGAAGCTTTCTTT. The encoded protein is CATQDRGYTEAFF.

This clonotype was detected only a few times. The rearrangement joins TRBV7-9 to TRBJ1-6; TRBD1 matches at 9 bases. V shed 5 bases, J shed 1 base, and the junction held 6 bases outside the gene matches. This CDR3 region has 17 residues. CDR1 is SEHNR and CDR2 is FQNEAQ in the germline V gene (reference sequence). The CDR3 DNA sequence: TGTGCCAGCAGCCCAGGGGGACAGGGTTCCTATAATTCACCCCTCCACTTT. Its protein is CASSPGGQGSYNSPLHF.

The rearrangement links TRBV4-1 to TRBJ2-1, with TRBD2 as a possible D gene (6 bases). The germline V gene encodes CDR1 MGHRA and CDR2 YSYEKL. Trimming removed 0 bases at V and 6 bases at J, with 36 bases between. The CDR3 runs 23 residues. CDR3 protein: CASSQELAARSERFVFVSNEQFF. CDR3 DNA: TGCGCCAGCAGCCAAGAACTAGCTGCAAGGTCCGAAAGGTTCGTATTCGTCTCCAATGAGCAGTTCTTC.

This clonotype was observed a handful of times. The chain carries TRBV4-3 and TRBJ2-2; the D gene is possibly TRBD1 (5 bases). The CDR3 is 16 amino acids. Trimming shortened V by 4 bases and J by 2 bases, and 14 bases separated the two germline ends. CDR1 and CDR2 from the germline V gene are LGHNA and YSLEER. CDR3 coding DNA: TGCGCCAGCAGCCTGGACACCGAAAAAAACACCGGGGAGCTGTTTTTT. Translated: CASSLDTEKNTGELFF.